Below are 14 T cell receptor beta chains sequenced from a single sample in a study of CD8+ T cells in alopecia areata. Stated treatment: oral pan-JAK inhibitor, 5-10 mg twice daily. RNA extraction was followed by reverse transcription into cDNA, which acted as the sequencing template. Data came from immunoSEQ multiplex PCR; TCRdb stores just in-frame clones and leaves some out. Of about 76,000 clones detected, around 66% appear once; the ten largest clones hold about 20%. Material: CD8+ T cells sorted from blood, obtained at week 24, from a patient treated with tofacitinib. The receptors shown here come from a human donor with alopecia areata.

The J gene is TRBJ2-1, the V gene TRBV9; D might be TRBD1 (6 bases). The CDR3 runs to 15 residues. V lost 0 bases, J lost 5 bases, and 12 bases lay in between. Germline-derived CDR1 and CDR2 are SGDLS and YYNGEE. CDR3 region: CASSVVGTQNNEQFF. In nucleotides, the CDR3 is TGTGCCAGCAGCGTAGTTGGGACACAGAACAATGAGCAGTTCTTC.

This chain connects TRBV27 to TRBJ2-7; a possible D gene is TRBD1 (6 bases). V was shortened by 8 bases and J by 0 bases, with 23 bases between the two germline ends. From germline, CDR1 is MNHEY and CDR2 SMNVEV (reference sequence). The CDR3 totals 17 residues. CDR3 region: CASQEIQGGLGSYEQYF. CDR3 bases: TGTGCCAGCCAAGAGATACAAGGGGGTTTGGGCTCCTACGAGCAGTACTTC.

The gene calls are TRBV7-2 and TRBJ2-3; D is perhaps TRBD1 (6 bases). This CDR3 contains 15 residues. Germline CDR1 SGHTA, CDR2 FQGNSA. V gave up 5 bases and J gave up 6 bases, with 18 bases separating them. CDR3 in amino acids: CASSPRTAPGDTQYF. CDR3 bases: TGTGCCAGCAGCCCACGGACAGCCCCAGGGGATACGCAGTATTTT.

CDR3 bases: TGTGCCAGCAGCTTGGGGACCAATCAGCCCCAGCATTTT. This codes for CASSLGTNQPQHF. The V and J genes are TRBV5-6 and TRBJ1-5, with D hard to call. With 0 bases removed from V and 3 bases from J, the gap between germline ends came to 4 bases. The CDR3 extends over 13 amino acids. Looked up from germline, CDR1 is SGHDT and CDR2 is YYEEEE.

This clone was picked up a small number of times. The chain joins TRBV27 to TRBJ1-2; D possibly corresponds to TRBD1 (5 bases). With 6 bases removed from V and 3 bases from J, the gap between germline ends came to 8 bases. The CDR3 totals 12 residues. The germline V gene encodes CDR1 MNHEY and CDR2 SMNVEV (reference sequence). In DNA, the CDR3 is TGTGCCAGCAGAGCAGGGTACTATGGCTACACCTTC. Its protein is CASRAGYYGYTF.

This clone was seen just once. V usage is TRBV4-1 and J usage is TRBJ2-7; D is possibly TRBD2 (6 bases). The CDR3 is 15 amino acids. The V gene's germline CDR1 is MGHRA and CDR2 YSYEKL. The ends were cut back, 0 bases at V and 1 base at J, with 10 bases in the middle. The CDR3 bases are TGCGCCAGCAGCCAAGATCGCGGGGCTTCCTACGAGCAGTACTTC. Translating gives CASSQDRGASYEQYF.

V usage is TRBV18 and J usage is TRBJ1-2; the match to TRBD1 covers 9 bases. CDR1 is KGHSH and CDR2 is LQKENI in the germline V gene. The ends lost 4 bases at V and 7 bases at J; junction bases unmatched: 7. This CDR3 is 14 amino acids long. CDR3 in amino acids: CASSRRDRDIGYTF. CDR3 coding DNA: TGTGCCAGCTCACGCCGGGACAGGGATATTGGCTACACCTTC.

In this sample, this clone turned up a few times. The J gene is TRBJ1-5, the V gene TRBV7-8, with 8 nucleotides matching TRBD1. Trimming at V came to 4 bases and at J to 6 bases, leaving 14 bases not matched to a gene. The CDR3 runs to 17 residues. Germline V gene data show CDR1 as SGHVS and CDR2 as FQNEAQ. The CDR3 DNA reads TGTGCCAGCAGCTCCAACCAGGGCGCAGGGGGCGGTCAGCCCCAGCATTTT. Its translation is CASSSNQGAGGGQPQHF.

This chain uses TRBV7-2 with TRBJ2-2; possibly TRBD2 for D (6 bases). Per germline, CDR1 SGHTA and CDR2 FQGNSA. The CDR3 extends over 14 amino acids. The V end lost 5 bases, the J end lost 4 bases, and 11 bases lay between the germline ends. In nucleotides, the CDR3 is TGTGCCAGCAGCCCCGGGGGAGGCACCGGGGAGCTGTTTTTT. This gives the protein CASSPGGGTGELFF.

There are a few counts of this clone. The chain carries TRBV2 and TRBJ2-7; tentative D call: TRBD2 (6 bases). The CDR3 extends over 15 amino acids. Trimming took off 3 bases at V and 4 bases at J, with 16 bases between the two ends. Germline CDR1 and CDR2: SNHLY and FYNNEI. This chain's CDR3 is CASSERGPGTYEQYF. In DNA, the CDR3 is TGTGCCAGCAGTGAGCGGGGACCCGGAACATACGAGCAGTACTTC.

V usage is TRBV10-3 and J usage is TRBJ1-5; D call uncertain. CDR1 is ENHRY and CDR2 is SYGVKD in the germline V gene. The V end lost 10 bases, the J end lost 6 bases, and 16 bases lay between the germline ends. The CDR3 extends over 13 amino acids. CDR3 residues: CASSPSETQPQHF. The CDR3 nucleotides read TGTGCCAGCAGCCCCAGCGAGACTCAGCCCCAGCATTTT.

This chain joins TRBV27 and TRBJ2-7; D tentatively reads TRBD1 or TRBD2 (5 bases each). V lost 1 base and J 3 bases, leaving 19 bases between the germline ends. The CDR3 sequence is 17 residues long. Germline CDR1 is MNHEY and CDR2 is SMNVEV (reference sequence). Written as DNA, the CDR3 is TGTGCCAGCAGTTTATTGGGAGTCCGTGAGGGGATCTACGAGCAGTACTTC. Its translation is CASSLLGVREGIYEQYF.

The rearrangement joins TRBV27 to TRBJ1-6, with a tentative D call TRBD1 (5 bases). The germline V and J ends were trimmed by 0 bases and 9 bases, with 12 bases remaining between them. CDR1 is MNHEY and CDR2 is SMNVEV in the germline V gene (reference sequence). This CDR3 has 15 amino acids. The CDR3 nucleotides read TGTGCCAGCAGTTTATCTGGGGAGAGGGGTTCACCCCTCCACTTT. Its protein product is CASSLSGERGSPLHF.

This clone was seen more than once but under ten times. V and J are TRBV7-9 and TRBJ1-5, with a possible D match to TRBD1 (6 bases). The V end lost 5 bases, the J end lost 7 bases, and 15 bases lay between the germline ends. Germline-derived CDR1 and CDR2 are SEHNR and FQNEAQ (reference sequence). CDR3 size: 14 residues. The CDR3 here is CASSTTGMGQPQHF. The DNA for the CDR3 is TGTGCCAGCAGCACCACAGGGATGGGACAGCCCCAGCATTTT.